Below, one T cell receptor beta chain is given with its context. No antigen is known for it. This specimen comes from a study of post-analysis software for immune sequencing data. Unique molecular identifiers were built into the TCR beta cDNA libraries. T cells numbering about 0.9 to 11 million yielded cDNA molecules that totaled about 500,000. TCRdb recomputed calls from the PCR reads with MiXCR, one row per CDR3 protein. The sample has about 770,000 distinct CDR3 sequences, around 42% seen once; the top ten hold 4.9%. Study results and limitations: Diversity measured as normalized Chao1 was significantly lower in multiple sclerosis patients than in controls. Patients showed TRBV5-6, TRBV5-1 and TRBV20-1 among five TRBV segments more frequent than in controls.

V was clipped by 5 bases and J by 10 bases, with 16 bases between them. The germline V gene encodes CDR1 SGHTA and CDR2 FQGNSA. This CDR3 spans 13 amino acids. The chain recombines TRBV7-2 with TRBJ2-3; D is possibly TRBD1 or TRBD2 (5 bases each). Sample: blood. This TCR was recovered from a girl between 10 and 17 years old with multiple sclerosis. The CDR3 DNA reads TGTGCCAGCAGCCCCCAACCGGGACCCCCGCAGTATTTT. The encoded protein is CASSPQPGPPQYF.